One T cell receptor beta chain is described in this entry. Libraries were prepared by immunoSEQ multiplex PCR; TCRdb keeps only in-frame clonotypes and omits some of them. This sample has some 160,000 clones, with roughly 83% found just once. These data come from a study of blood T cell repertoires in COVID-19. Losses at the gene ends were 4 bases for V and 0 bases for J; bases not matched to a gene: 10. The CDR3 length is 16 residues. Germline-derived CDR1 and CDR2 are SGHDT and YYEEEE. Sequences were obtained from peripheral blood. The clonotype comes from a human donor in a cohort sampled during active COVID-19. V is TRBV5-6 and J is TRBJ2-7; 7 bases match TRBD1. The CDR3 DNA reads as TGTGCCAGCAGCGCACCCCGGACAGGAATCTCCTACGAGCAGTACTTC. This gives the protein CASSAPRTGISYEQYF. Using reference TRBV5-6 and TRBJ2-7 for the parts outside the CDR3, the full variable domain is DAGVTQSPTHLIKTRGQQVTLRCSPKSGHDTVSWYQQALGQGPQFIFQYYEEEERQRGNFPDRFSGHQFPNYSSELNVNALLLGDSALYLCASSAPRTGISYEQYFGPGTRLTVT.